One and the same sample provided the 3 T cell receptor beta chains below, sequenced in a study of CD8 T cells in Susac syndrome. An input of roughly 0.5 to 1 ug of RNA was subjected to reverse transcription using random hexamers. MiXCR was run by TCRdb on the immunoSEQ multiplex PCR reads, yielding one entry per CDR3 protein. The sample shows about 300,000 distinct CDR3 sequences, around 90% of them seen only once. The sample comprised CD4+ T cells from PBMCs. All receptors come from a human donor with multiple sclerosis.

The gene calls are TRBV7-9 and TRBJ2-7; TRBD2 matches at 12 bases. CDR1 is SEHNR, CDR2 FQNEAQ, per germline (reference sequence). Losses at the gene ends were 1 base for V and 4 bases for J; bases not matched to a gene: 14. The CDR3 contains 19 residues. Written as DNA, the CDR3 is TGTGCCAGCAGCTTAGGCGGACTAGCGGGACCGTTCCCGCGATACGAGCAGTACTTC. This sequence encodes CASSLGGLAGPFPRYEQYF. Looking up the rest from reference TRBV7-9 and TRBJ2-7 gives the full variable domain: DTGVSQNPRHKITKRGQNVTFRCDPISEHNRLYWYRQTLGQGPEFLTYFQNEAQLEKSRLLSDRFSAERPKGSFSTLEIQRTEQGDSAMYLCASSLGGLAGPFPRYEQYFGPGTRLTVT.

The CDR3 region has the DNA TGCGCCAGCAGCCTCTGGGGGAGGGCCGACGAGCAGTACTTC. It is translated as CASSLWGRADEQYF. The rearrangement uses TRBV5-1 and TRBJ2-7, with 7 positions matching TRBD2. The germline CDR1 and CDR2 sequences are SGHRS and YFSETQ. The CDR3 is made up of 14 amino acids. V lost 4 bases and J lost 5; bases outside the gene matches: 9.

This clonotype was seen just once. This rearrangement joins TRBV20-1 to TRBJ1-2; TRBD1 matches 11 bases. This CDR3 comprises 13 residues. With V trimmed by 6 bases and J by 5 bases, 5 bases remained unmatched. In germline, CDR1 is DFQATT, CDR2 SNEGSKA (reference sequence). CDR3 bases: TGCAGTGCGGACCGGGACAGGGGGTATGGCTACACCTTC. Translating it yields CSADRDRGYGYTF.